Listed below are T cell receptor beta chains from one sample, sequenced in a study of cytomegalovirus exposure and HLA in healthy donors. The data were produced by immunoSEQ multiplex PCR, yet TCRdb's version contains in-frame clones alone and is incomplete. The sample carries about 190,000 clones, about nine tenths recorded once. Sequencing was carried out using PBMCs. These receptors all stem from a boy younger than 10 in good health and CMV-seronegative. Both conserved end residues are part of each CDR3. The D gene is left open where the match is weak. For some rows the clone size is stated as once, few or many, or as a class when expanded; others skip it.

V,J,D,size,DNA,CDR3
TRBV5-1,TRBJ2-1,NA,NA,TGCGCCAGCAGCTTTAGCAATGAGCAGTTCTTC,CASSFSNEQFF
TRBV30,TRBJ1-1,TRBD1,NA,TGTGCCCACCGAGACACGGACAGGCCTGGAAGGGAAGCTTTCTTT,CAHRDTDRPGREAFF
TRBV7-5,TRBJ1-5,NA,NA,TGTGTCAGAAGCTTAGTGGGGGCGGGTCCGCATCAGCCCCAGCATTTT,CVRSLVGAGPHQPQHF
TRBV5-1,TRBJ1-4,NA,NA,TGCGCCAGCAGGGTAGGCCAGGGAAATGAAAAACTGTTTTTT,CASRVGQGNEKLFF
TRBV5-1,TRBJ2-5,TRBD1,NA,TGCGCCAGCAGCGGGGGACAGGGTTTGGGAGAGACCCAGTACTTC,CASSGGQGLGETQYF
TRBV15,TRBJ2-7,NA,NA,TGTGCCACCAGTAACCGGTACGAGCAGTACTTC,CATSNRYEQYF
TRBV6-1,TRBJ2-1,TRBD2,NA,TGTGCCAGCAGTGCCGTACTAGCGGGGGGGGTCAATGAGCAGTTCTTC,CASSAVLAGGVNEQFF
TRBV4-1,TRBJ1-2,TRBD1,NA,TGCGCCAGCAGCCAAGCCACCGGGGACAGGGGGAGCCCTATCTATGGCTACACCTTC,CASSQATGDRGSPIYGYTF
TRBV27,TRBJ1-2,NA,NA,TGTGCCAGCAGTCCCCGACCAGGTACCTCTAACTATGGCTACACCTTC,CASSPRPGTSNYGYTF
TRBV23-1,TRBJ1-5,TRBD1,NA,TGCGCCAGCAGTACCCTCAGTCATTTAGACGGAGGGGGCGAGGAACAGCCCCAGCATTTT,CASSTLSHLDGGGEEQPQHF
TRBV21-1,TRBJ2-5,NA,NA,TGTGCCAGCAGCAAAGGAGAGGAAGGACTAGCGGGGGAAGAGACCCAGTACTTC,CASSKGEEGLAGEETQYF
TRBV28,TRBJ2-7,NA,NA,TGTGCCAGCACGGAACCGGAGGGCCTTCACGAGCAGTACTTC,CASTEPEGLHEQYF
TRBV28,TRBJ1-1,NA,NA,TGTGCCAGCAGTTTCCTTGCGGTGAACACTGAAGCTTTCTTT,CASSFLAVNTEAFF
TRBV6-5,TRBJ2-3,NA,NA,TGTGCCAGTACCCAGACAGGATTTGCAGATACGCAGTATTTT,CASTQTGFADTQYF
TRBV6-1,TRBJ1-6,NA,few,TGTGCCATTCCAGGGAGGACGCGAAATTCACCCCTCCACTTT,CAIPGRTRNSPLHF
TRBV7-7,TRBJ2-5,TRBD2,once,TGTGCCAGCAGCATTAGACTAGCGGGGGAGGGAGAGACCCAGTACTTC,CASSIRLAGEGETQYF
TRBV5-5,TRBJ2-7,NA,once,TGTGCCAGCAGCCCTAGATCGACAGCCACCTACGAGCAGTACTTC,CASSPRSTATYEQYF
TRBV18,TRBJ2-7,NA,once,TGTGCCAGCTCAGGGGGCGCCTACGAGCAGTACTTC,CASSGGAYEQYF
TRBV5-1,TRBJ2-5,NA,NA,TGCGCCAGCAGCTCTAACCGTGAGACCCAGTACTTC,CASSSNRETQYF
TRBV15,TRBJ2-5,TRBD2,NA,TGTGCCACCAGTCGCCCGGGACTAGCGGGGGAGTTGGCCCAGTACTTC,CATSRPGLAGELAQYF
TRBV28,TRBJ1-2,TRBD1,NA,TGTGCCAGCAGCGAGGGACAGGGGAAGTATGGCTACACCTTC,CASSEGQGKYGYTF
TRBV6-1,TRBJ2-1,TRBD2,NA,TGTGCCAGCAGTGCACTAGCGAAGGCCTACAATGAGCAGTTCTTC,CASSALAKAYNEQFF
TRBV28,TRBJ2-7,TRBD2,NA,TGTGCCAGCATTCTAGCGGGGGGCACCTCCTACGAGCAGTACTTC,CASILAGGTSYEQYF
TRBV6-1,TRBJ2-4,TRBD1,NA,TGTGCCAGCAGTTATACGACAGGGAAAAACATTCAGTACTTC,CASSYTTGKNIQYF
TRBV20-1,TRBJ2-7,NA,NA,TGCAGTGCAGAAAGGGGATGGCAGTACTTC,CSAERGWQYF
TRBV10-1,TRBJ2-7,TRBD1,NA,TGCGCCAGCAGTGCCGGGACAGGGATATTTGAGCAGTACTTC,CASSAGTGIFEQYF
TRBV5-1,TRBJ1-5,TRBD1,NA,TGCGCCAGCAGCCCGGGACAGGGGGGAAGCAATCAGCCCCAGCATTTT,CASSPGQGGSNQPQHF
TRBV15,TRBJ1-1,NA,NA,TGTGCCACCGGCGGGGGTCTGGCAGGCCACACTGAAGCTTTCTTT,CATGGGLAGHTEAFF
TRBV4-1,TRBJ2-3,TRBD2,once,TGCGCCAGCAGCCAACTTCGGACTAGCGGGGGACGCACAGATACGCAGTATTTT,CASSQLRTSGGRTDTQYF
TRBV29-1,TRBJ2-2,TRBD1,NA,TGCAGCGCCCTCGGACAGGGGACGAACACCGGGGAGCTGTTTTTT,CSALGQGTNTGELFF
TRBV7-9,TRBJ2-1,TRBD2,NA,TGTGCCACACGATATACACCGGGACTAGAGATCTACAATGAGCAGTTCTTC,CATRYTPGLEIYNEQFF
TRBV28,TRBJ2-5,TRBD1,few,TGTGCCAGCAGTACCCGACAGGGGATCCGGGAGACCCAGTACTTC,CASSTRQGIRETQYF
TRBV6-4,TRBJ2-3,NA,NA,TGTGCCAGCAGTGAATCGGCGGAAATCTTCACAGATACGCAGTATTTT,CASSESAEIFTDTQYF
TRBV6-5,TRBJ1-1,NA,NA,TGTGCCAGCAGTCGTCCGACAGGTATGAACACTGAAGCTTTCTTT,CASSRPTGMNTEAFF
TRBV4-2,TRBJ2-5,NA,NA,TGTGCCAGCAGCCAAAGCGACCAAATCCAAGAGACCCAGTACTTC,CASSQSDQIQETQYF
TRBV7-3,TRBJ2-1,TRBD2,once,TGTGCCAGCGCGGCTAGCGGGGCCAATGAGCAGTTCTTC,CASAASGANEQFF
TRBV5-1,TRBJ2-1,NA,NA,TGCGCCAGCAGCTTGGTAGGAGATGAGCAGTTCTTC,CASSLVGDEQFF
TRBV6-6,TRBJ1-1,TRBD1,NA,TGTGCCAGCAGTCGGACAGGGAACACTGAAGCTTTCTTT,CASSRTGNTEAFF
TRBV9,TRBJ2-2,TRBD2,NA,TGTGCCAGCAGCGTAAGCGGGAGGGGCGGCCAGCTGTTTTTT,CASSVSGRGGQLFF
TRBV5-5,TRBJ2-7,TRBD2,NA,TGTGCCAGCACCGTAGGAGGACTAGCGACTTACGAGCAGTACTTC,CASTVGGLATYEQYF
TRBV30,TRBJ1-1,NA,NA,TGTGCCTGGCTACAACCCTGGGGGGACACTGAAGCTTTCTTT,CAWLQPWGDTEAFF
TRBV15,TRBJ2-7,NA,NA,TGTGCCACCAGCTCACGGGACTGGGCGGGGGAGCAGTACTTC,CATSSRDWAGEQYF
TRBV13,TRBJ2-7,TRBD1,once,TGTGCCAGCAGCTTAAGGGTCCTGGGACAGGGGGTCTCCTACGAGCAGTACTTC,CASSLRVLGQGVSYEQYF
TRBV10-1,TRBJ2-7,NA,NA,TGCGCCAGCAGTGAGGCTAGCAAGCCCTACGAGCAGTACTTC,CASSEASKPYEQYF
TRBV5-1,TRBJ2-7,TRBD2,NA,TGCGCCAGCAGCCACCGACTAGCAGAGGCTTACGAGCAGTACTTC,CASSHRLAEAYEQYF
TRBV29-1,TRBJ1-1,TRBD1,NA,TGCAGCGTTGATCAGGGGGCGGCTGAAGCTTTCTTT,CSVDQGAAEAFF
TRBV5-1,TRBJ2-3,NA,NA,TGCGCCAGCAGACTAGCAGGAGATACGCAGTATTTT,CASRLAGDTQYF
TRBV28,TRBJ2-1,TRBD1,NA,TGTGCCAGCAGTTCAAGGGACAGGGTTCCCGACAATGAGCAGTTCTTC,CASSSRDRVPDNEQFF
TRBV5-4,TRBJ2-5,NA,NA,TGTGCCAGCAGCCGCTTTGACAGCCGGGAGACCCAGTACTTC,CASSRFDSRETQYF
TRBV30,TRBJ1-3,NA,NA,TGTGCCTGGAGTTTGGGCGGGACGGACACCATATATTTT,CAWSLGGTDTIYF
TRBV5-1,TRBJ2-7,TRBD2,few,TGCGCCAGCAGCTTAAGCGGGAGGGCCGCCGAGCAGTACTTC,CASSLSGRAAEQYF
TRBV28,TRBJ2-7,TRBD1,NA,TGTGCCAGCTGTTCCAGGGGGCGAACCTACGAGCAGTACTTC,CASCSRGRTYEQYF
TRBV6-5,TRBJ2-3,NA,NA,TGTGCCAGCAGTTACAGGCAGGGAACAGATACGCAGTATTTT,CASSYRQGTDTQYF
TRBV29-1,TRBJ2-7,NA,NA,TGCAGCGTGCGGGGGGACAGGGACGCCTACGAGCAGTACTTC,CSVRGDRDAYEQYF
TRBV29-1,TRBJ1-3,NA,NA,TGCAGCGCATGGACAGCCAGCTCTGGAAACACCATATATTTT,CSAWTASSGNTIYF
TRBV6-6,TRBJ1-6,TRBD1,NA,TGTGCCAGCAGTTACTCGCAGGGGGCAATAATTTCACCCCTCCACTTT,CASSYSQGAIISPLHF